This T cell receptor (beta chain) emerged from a study of CD8 T cells in Susac syndrome. On the study more broadly: Roughly six sequenced Susac syndrome patients had clinically active disease, while about 8 were in remission. Patients with Susac syndrome were therapy-naive, on corticosteroids, or on intravenous immunoglobulin alone at the time that blood was drawn.

When the RNA was reverse transcribed, random hexamers were used with an input of about 0.45 to 1 ug. The CDR3 of TCR beta was amplified by immunoSEQ multiplex PCR across 54 Vbeta and 13 Jbeta. TCRdb ran MiXCR on the immunoSEQ multiplex PCR reads and lists one entry per CDR3 protein. The sample holds 130,000 or so distinct CDR3 sequences, about 95% seen once. Germline-derived CDR1 and CDR2 are WNHNN and SYGVQD (reference sequence). The V gene lost 2 bases and the J gene lost 2 bases, with 8 bases spanning the gap. This CDR3 has 14 residues. This clonotype was obtained from a human donor with Susac syndrome. Sequenced input: CD8+ T cells from PBMCs. The chain employs TRBV10-1 and TRBJ2-3; a possible D gene is TRBD2 (5 bases). In DNA form, the CDR3 reads TGCGCCAGCAGTGAGAGCGGCCCCACAGATACGCAGTATTTT. Its protein product is CASSESGPTDTQYF.